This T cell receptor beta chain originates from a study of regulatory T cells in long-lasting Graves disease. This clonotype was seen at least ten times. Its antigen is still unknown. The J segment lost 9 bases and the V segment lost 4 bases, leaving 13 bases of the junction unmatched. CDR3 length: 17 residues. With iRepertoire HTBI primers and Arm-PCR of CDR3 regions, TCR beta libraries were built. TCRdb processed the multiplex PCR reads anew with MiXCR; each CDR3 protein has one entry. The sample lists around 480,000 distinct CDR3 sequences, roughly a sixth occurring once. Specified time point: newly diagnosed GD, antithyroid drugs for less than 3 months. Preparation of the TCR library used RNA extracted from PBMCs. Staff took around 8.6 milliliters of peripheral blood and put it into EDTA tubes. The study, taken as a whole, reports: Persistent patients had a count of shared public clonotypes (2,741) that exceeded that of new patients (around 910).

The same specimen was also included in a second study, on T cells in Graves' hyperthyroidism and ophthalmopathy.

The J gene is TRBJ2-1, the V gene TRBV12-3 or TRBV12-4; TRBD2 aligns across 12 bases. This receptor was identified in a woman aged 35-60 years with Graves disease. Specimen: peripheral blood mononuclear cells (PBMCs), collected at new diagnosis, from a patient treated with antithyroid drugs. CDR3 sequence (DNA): TGTGCCAGCAGTTCTTCCGGACTAGCGGGACCCTTTGCTGAGCAGTTCTTC. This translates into CASSSSGLAGPFAEQFF.